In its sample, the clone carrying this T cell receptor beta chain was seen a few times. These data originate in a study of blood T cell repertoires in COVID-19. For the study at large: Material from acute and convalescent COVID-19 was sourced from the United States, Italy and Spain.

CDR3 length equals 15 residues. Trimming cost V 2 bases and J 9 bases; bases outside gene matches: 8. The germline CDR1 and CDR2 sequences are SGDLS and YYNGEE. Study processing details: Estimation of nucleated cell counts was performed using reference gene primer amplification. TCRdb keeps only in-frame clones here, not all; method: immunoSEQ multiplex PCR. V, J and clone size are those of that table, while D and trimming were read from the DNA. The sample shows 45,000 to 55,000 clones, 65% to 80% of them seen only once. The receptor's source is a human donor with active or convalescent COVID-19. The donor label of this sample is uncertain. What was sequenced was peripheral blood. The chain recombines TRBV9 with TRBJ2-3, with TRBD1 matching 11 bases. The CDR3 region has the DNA TGTGCCAGCAGCGTGGGGACAGGGGGGCGAAACACGCAGTATTTT. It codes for CASSVGTGGRNTQYF.